The T cell receptor (beta chain) under discussion was sequenced for a study of blood T cell repertoires in COVID-19. Background on the study: Sources were T cells, B-cell-depleted T cells, or PBMCs; the material itself was cDNA or gDNA.

Sequenced by immunoSEQ multiplex PCR; TCRdb stores in-frame clones only, minus some. The sample contains 200,000 to 250,000 clones, 70% to 90% of which appear only once. In this sample, this clone turned up once. Material for sequencing was peripheral blood. This TCR derives from a man in his forties or fifties with acute or convalescent COVID-19.

In DNA form, the CDR3 reads TGTGCCAGCCGGGACACTGAGGGGACCCAGCATTTT. This translates into CASRDTEGTQHF. J is TRBJ1-5 and V is TRBV6-6; D perhaps matches TRBD1 (6 bases). Germline loops: CDR1 MNHNY, CDR2 SVGAGI (reference sequence). V lost 8 bases, J lost 11 bases, and 16 bases lay in between. The CDR3 is 12 amino acids.